This paragraph covers one T cell receptor (beta chain) sequence. V was trimmed by 2 bases and J by 2 bases, leaving 13 bases between them. CDR1 MGHRA and CDR2 YSYEKL come from the germline V gene. The length of the CDR3 is 16 residues. In the source study's methods: Nucleated cell number was recorded as an estimate derived from reference gene primer amplification. Repertoires were generated with immunoSEQ multiplex PCR, while TCRdb's copy carries only in-frame clones and drops some. For V, J and clone size, that table is used; D and trimming come from the DNA. The sample has over 300,000 clones, about 82% seen once. The data stem from a study of blood T cell repertoires in COVID-19.

The V and J genes are TRBV4-1 and TRBJ2-1, with a weak D call TRBD2 (5 bases). Sequenced material: peripheral blood. The TCR sequence derives from a human donor in a cohort sampled during active COVID-19. CDR3 in DNA: TGCGCCAGCAGCCAACCCGGGATAAGGACCTACAATGAGCAGTTCTTC. Translation gives CASSQPGIRTYNEQFF.